A single sample gave rise to the 10 T cell receptor beta chains below, sequenced in a study of shared clonotypes between healthy human individuals. Profiling relied on immunoSEQ multiplex PCR, and the TCRdb table lists in-frame clones only, not all of them. Counted here are some 2,100,000 clones, just over 90% occurring once; the ten biggest clones make up 1.5% to 2%. Selected positively for CCR7 and CD45RO-negative, naive CD8 cells excluded terminally differentiated effector memory CD45RA+ cells. Sequenced material: naive CD8+ T cells from PBMCs. Receptors originate from a man aged 18 to 30 in good health. Some clones in this sample may be carry-over from other donors' samples.

V and J are TRBV19 and TRBJ2-7; tentative D call: TRBD2 (6 bases). The germline V gene has CDR1 LNHDA and CDR2 SQIVND (reference sequence). V lost 4 bases, J lost 5 bases, and 12 bases lay in between. The CDR3 totals 13 residues. The CDR3, as DNA: TGTGCCAGTAGTACGCGGGACCGCGACGAGCAGTACTTC. It yields the protein CASSTRDRDEQYF.

The sample holds one count of this clone. This sequence joins TRBV7-3 and TRBJ2-1; either TRBD1 or TRBD2 may fit D (6 bases each). The CDR3 is made up of 14 amino acids. In germline, CDR1 is SGHTA, CDR2 FQGTGA. V shed 3 bases and J shed 8 bases, with 14 bases lying between them. The CDR3 reads CASSLGGNRDEQFF. Written as DNA, the CDR3 is TGTGCCAGCAGCTTGGGGGGCAATCGCGATGAGCAGTTCTTC. Full variable domain (rest looked up from reference TRBV7-3 and TRBJ2-1): GAGVSQTPSNKVTEKGKYVELRCDPISGHTALYWYRQSLGQGPEFLIYFQGTGAADDSGLPNDRFFAVRPEGSVSTLKIQRTERGDSAVYLCASSLGGNRDEQFFGPGTRLTVL.

The rearrangement links TRBV7-9 to TRBJ2-3; 8 bases fit TRBD2. The CDR3 totals 16 residues. Germline assignment: CDR1 SEHNR and CDR2 FQNEAQ (reference sequence). Trimming at V came to 2 bases and at J to 5 bases, leaving 9 bases not matched to a gene. The CDR3 region is CASSLQAGGEVDTQYF. CDR3 nucleotides: TGTGCCAGCAGCTTACAGGCGGGGGGCGAGGTAGATACGCAGTATTTT.

The chain combines TRBV7-6 with TRBJ1-4; D unresolved. The CDR3 is made up of 15 amino acids. The germline gives CDR1 SGHVS, CDR2 FNYEAQ. With 1 base removed from V and 3 bases from J, the gap between germline ends came to 9 bases. Here the CDR3 reads CASSLGTHPNEKLFF. In nucleotides, the CDR3 is TGTGCCAGCAGCTTAGGTACTCACCCTAATGAAAAACTGTTTTTT.

The chain couples TRBV7-6 to TRBJ2-7; unclear D gene. V was clipped by 4 bases and J by 5 bases, with 12 bases between them. CDR3 length: 13 amino acids. Germline assignment: CDR1 SGHVS and CDR2 FNYEAQ. The CDR3 DNA is TGTGCCAGCAGCTCGCGGAAGGCCCACGAGCAGTACTTC. The encoded protein is CASSSRKAHEQYF.

This chain joins TRBV9 and TRBJ2-2; 12 bases map to TRBD2. This CDR3 contains 18 residues. V lost 4 bases to trimming and J lost 0 bases; unmatched junction nucleotides: 7. The germline CDR1 and CDR2 sequences are SGDLS and YYNGEE. The CDR3 here is CASSSSGRANSNTGELFF. In DNA, the CDR3 is TGTGCCAGCAGCTCTAGCGGGAGGGCCAACTCGAACACCGGGGAGCTGTTTTTT.

The chain links TRBV4-1 to TRBJ1-1; D may be TRBD1 (5 bases). The V end was cut by 2 bases, the J end by 8 bases, with 15 bases between. Looked up from germline, CDR1 is MGHRA and CDR2 is YSYEKL. The CDR3 totals 14 residues. CDR3 protein: CASSQIQLGAEAFF. CDR3 sequence (DNA): TGCGCCAGCAGCCAAATACAACTCGGGGCAGAAGCTTTCTTT.

The chain has TRBV14 and TRBJ2-2; D might be TRBD2 (6 bases). Germline CDR1 SGHDN, CDR2 FVKESK. Trimming removed 2 bases from V and 3 bases from J, with 10 bases in between. The CDR3 has 15 amino acids. The CDR3 loop is CASSQWGVDTGELFF. As DNA, the CDR3 is TGTGCCAGCAGCCAATGGGGGGTAGACACCGGGGAGCTGTTTTTT.

The genes are TRBV7-8 and TRBJ2-7; D is possibly TRBD1 or TRBD2 (5 bases each). The germline CDR1 and CDR2 sequences are SGHVS and FQNEAQ. Trimming cost V 5 bases and J 2 bases, with 19 bases left between them. This CDR3 is 16 amino acids long. CDR3 sequence: CASSLRWDGRTYEQYF. The CDR3, as DNA: TGTGCCAGCAGCCTGCGATGGGACGGTAGAACCTACGAGCAGTACTTC.

The chain has TRBV11-3 and TRBJ2-2; 9 bases agree with TRBD2. Trimming at V came to 5 bases and at J to 2 bases, leaving 6 bases not matched to a gene. Looked up from germline, CDR1 is SGHNT and CDR2 is YENEEA. The CDR3 spans 16 residues. The CDR3 sequence: CASSPRLAANTGELFF. CDR3 DNA: TGTGCCAGCAGCCCCCGACTAGCGGCAAACACCGGGGAGCTGTTTTTT.